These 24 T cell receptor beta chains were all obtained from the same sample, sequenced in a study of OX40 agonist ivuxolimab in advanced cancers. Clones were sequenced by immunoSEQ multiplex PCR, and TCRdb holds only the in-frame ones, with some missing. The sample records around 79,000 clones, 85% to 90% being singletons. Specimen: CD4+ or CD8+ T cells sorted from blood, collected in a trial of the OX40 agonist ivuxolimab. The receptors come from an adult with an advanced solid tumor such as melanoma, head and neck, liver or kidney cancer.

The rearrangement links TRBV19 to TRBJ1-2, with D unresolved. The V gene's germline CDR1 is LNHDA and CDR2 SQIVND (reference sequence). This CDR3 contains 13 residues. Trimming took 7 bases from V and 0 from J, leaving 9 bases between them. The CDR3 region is CASTSTANYGYTF. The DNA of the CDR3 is TGTGCCAGTACCTCGACTGCTAACTATGGCTACACCTTC.

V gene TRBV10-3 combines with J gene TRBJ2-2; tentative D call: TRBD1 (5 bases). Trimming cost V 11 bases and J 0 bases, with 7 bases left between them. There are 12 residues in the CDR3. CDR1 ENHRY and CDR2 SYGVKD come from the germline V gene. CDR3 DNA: TGTGCCCAGGGAACGAACACCGGGGAGCTGTTTTTT. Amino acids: CAQGTNTGELFF.

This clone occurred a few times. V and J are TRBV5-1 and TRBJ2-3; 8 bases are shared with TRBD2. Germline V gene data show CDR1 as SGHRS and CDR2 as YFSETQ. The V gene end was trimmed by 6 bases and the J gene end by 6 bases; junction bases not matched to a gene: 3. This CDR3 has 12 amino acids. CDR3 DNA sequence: TGCGCCAGCAACCCGGGGGGGGATACGCAGTATTTT. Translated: CASNPGGDTQYF.

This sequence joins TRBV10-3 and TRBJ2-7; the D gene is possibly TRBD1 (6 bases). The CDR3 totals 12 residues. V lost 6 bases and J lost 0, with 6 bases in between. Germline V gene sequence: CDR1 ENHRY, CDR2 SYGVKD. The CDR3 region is CAIRDSSYEQYF. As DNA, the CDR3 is TGTGCCATCAGGGACAGCTCCTACGAGCAGTACTTC.

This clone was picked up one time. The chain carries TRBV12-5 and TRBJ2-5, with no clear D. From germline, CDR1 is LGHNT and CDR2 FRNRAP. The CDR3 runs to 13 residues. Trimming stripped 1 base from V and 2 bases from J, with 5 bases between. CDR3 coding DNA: TGTGCTAGTGGTTTGGGGTCTCAAGAGACCCAGTACTTC. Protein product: CASGLGSQETQYF.

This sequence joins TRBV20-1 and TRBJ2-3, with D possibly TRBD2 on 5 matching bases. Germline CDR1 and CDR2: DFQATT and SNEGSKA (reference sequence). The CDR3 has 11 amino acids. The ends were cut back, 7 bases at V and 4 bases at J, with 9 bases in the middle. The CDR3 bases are TGCAGTGGAAAGAGGGCAGATACGCAGTATTTT. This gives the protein CSGKRADTQYF.

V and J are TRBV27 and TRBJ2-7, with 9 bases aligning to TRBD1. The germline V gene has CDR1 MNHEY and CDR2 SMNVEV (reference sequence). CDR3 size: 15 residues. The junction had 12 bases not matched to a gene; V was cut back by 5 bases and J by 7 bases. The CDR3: CASSGRDRVGWEQYF. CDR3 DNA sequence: TGTGCCAGCAGTGGACGGGACAGGGTAGGTTGGGAGCAGTACTTC.

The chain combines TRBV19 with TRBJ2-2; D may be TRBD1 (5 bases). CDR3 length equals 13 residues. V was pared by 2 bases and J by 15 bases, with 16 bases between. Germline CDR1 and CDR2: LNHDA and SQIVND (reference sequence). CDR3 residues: CASSIKVPGSMFF. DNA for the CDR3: TGTGCCAGTAGTATAAAGGTTCCAGGGTCGATGTTTTTT.

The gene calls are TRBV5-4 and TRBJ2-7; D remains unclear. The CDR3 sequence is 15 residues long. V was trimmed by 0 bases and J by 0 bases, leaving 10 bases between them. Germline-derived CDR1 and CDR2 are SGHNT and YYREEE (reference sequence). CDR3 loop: CASSLVGGPSYEQYF. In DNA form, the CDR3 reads TGTGCCAGCAGCTTGGTAGGCGGCCCCTCCTACGAGCAGTACTTC.

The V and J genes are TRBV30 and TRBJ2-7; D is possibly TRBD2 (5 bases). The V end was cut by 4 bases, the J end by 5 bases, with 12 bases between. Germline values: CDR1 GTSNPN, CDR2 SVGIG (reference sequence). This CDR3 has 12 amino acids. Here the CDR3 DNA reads TGTGCCTGGATGGAGGACCGAGACGAGCAGTACTTC. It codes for CAWMEDRDEQYF.

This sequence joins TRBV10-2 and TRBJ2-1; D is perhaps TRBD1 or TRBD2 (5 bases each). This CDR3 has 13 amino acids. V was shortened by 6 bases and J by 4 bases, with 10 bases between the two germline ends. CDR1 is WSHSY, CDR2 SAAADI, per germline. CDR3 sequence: CASSRDQYNEQFF. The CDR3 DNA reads TGCGCCAGCAGCCGGGACCAATACAATGAGCAGTTCTTC.

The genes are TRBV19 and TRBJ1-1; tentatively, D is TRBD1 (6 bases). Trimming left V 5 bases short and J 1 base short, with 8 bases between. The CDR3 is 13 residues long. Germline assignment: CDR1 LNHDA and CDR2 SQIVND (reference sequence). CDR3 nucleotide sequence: TGTGCCAGTAGTGACAGGCGGAACACTGAAGCTTTCTTT. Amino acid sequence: CASSDRRNTEAFF.

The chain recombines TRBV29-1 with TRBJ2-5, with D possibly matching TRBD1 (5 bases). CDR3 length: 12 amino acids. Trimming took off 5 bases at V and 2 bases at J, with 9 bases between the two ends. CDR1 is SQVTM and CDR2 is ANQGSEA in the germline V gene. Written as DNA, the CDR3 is TGCAGCGTTTTTGACAGTCAAGAGACCCAGTACTTC. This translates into CSVFDSQETQYF.

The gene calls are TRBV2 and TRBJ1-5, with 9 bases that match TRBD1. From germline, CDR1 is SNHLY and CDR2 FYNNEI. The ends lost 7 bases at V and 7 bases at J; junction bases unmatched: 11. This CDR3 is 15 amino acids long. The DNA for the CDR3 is TGTGCCAGCAAACAGGGGGCTTCTACCGCCCAGCCCCAGCATTTT. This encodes CASKQGASTAQPQHF.

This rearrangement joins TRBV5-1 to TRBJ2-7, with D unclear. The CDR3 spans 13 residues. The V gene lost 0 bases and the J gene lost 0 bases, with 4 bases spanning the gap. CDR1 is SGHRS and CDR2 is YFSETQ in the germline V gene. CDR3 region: CASSLGSSYEQYF. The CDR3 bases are TGCGCCAGCAGCTTGGGTAGCTCCTACGAGCAGTACTTC.

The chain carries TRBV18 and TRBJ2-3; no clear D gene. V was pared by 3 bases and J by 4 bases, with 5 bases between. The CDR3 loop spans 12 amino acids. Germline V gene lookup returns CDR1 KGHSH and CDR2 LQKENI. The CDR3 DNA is TGTGCCAGCTCACCGACTGCAGATACGCAGTATTTT. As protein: CASSPTADTQYF.

CDR3 bases: TGTGCCAGCAGCTTAGCGCTCCCGGCGCGGGGCTACACCTTC. Amino acid sequence: CASSLALPARGYTF. V and J are TRBV7-9 and TRBJ1-2; D is unresolved. The V and J ends lost 0 bases and 8 bases respectively, with 13 bases between them. Looked up from germline, CDR1 is SEHNR and CDR2 is FQNEAQ (reference sequence). The CDR3 totals 14 residues.

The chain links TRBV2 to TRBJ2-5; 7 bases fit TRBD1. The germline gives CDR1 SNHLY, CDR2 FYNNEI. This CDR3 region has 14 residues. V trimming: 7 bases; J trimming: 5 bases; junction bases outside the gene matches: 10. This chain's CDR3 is CASTPGQLRETQYF. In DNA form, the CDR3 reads TGTGCCAGCACCCCGGGACAGCTGAGGGAGACCCAGTACTTC.

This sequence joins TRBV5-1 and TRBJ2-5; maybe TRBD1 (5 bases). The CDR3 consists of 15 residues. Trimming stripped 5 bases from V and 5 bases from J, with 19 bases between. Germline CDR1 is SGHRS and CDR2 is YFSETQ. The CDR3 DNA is TGCGCCAGCAGTTCAAACGGCGACAGTGGCGAGACCCAGTACTTC. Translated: CASSSNGDSGETQYF.

Here the CDR3 DNA reads TGTGCCAGCAGCTTAGTAGCAGGGACAGAGACCCAGTACTTC. Residues: CASSLVAGTETQYF. V is TRBV7-9 and J is TRBJ2-5, with D perhaps TRBD1 or TRBD2 (5 bases each). Germline V gene sequence: CDR1 SEHNR, CDR2 FQNEAQ (reference sequence). The CDR3 covers 14 residues. V was clipped by 1 base and J by 4 bases, with 10 bases between them.

The CDR3 here is CASSRTVGTEAFF. The CDR3 coding sequence is TGTGCCAGCAGCCGGACAGTGGGCACTGAAGCTTTCTTT. This chain links TRBV9 with TRBJ1-1; maybe TRBD1 (6 bases). From germline, CDR1 is SGDLS and CDR2 YYNGEE. V was cut by 4 bases and J by 4 bases, with 11 bases left in between. The CDR3 spans 13 residues.

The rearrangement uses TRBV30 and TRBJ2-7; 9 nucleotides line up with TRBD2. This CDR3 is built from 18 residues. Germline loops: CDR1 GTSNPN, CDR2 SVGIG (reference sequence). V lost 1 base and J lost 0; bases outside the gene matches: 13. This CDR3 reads CAWSDGLVSGGSSYEQYF. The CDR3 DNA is TGTGCCTGGAGTGACGGCCTAGTAAGCGGGGGGTCCTCCTACGAGCAGTACTTC.

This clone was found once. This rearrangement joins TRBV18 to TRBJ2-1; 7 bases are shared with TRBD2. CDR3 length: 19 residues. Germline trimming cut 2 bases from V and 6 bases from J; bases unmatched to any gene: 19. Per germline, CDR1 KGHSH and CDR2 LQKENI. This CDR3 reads CASSPSSGLAASSVNEQFF. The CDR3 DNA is TGTGCCAGCTCACCAAGTTCTGGTCTAGCGGCCTCGAGCGTCAATGAGCAGTTCTTC.

The CDR3 sequence: CASSAGQGRFEQFF. CDR3 bases: TGTGCCAGCAGCGCCGGACAGGGGAGGTTTGAGCAGTTCTTC. This chain uses TRBV5-6 with TRBJ2-1; 9 bases match TRBD1. V shed 4 bases and J 9 bases; nucleotides not matched to a gene: 8. CDR1 and CDR2 from the germline V gene are SGHDT and YYEEEE. The CDR3 extends over 14 amino acids.